This paragraph covers one T cell receptor (beta chain) sequence. Its matching antigen is unknown. The sample is drawn from a study of cytomegalovirus exposure and HLA in healthy donors. Study-wide results and caveats: Roughly uniform sequencing depth across donors was assumed, possibly incorrectly.

The CDR3 loop spans 16 amino acids. Germline V gene data show CDR1 as SGHRS and CDR2 as YFSETQ. Unmatched junction bases numbered 8, after V lost 4 bases and J lost 2 bases. Amplification used 60 Vbeta primers and 13 Jbeta primers. Original handling: A later analysis counted 65 million to 95 million unique TCR beta chains, around 11 million shared. Using immunoSEQ multiplex PCR, the repertoire was profiled, and TCRdb retains in-frame clones only, with some absent. The DNA gave D and trimming, while V, J and clone size come from that table. The table includes some 170,000 clones, 70% to 80% detected once.

Input material: PBMCs. The chain has TRBV5-1 and TRBJ2-7, with TRBD1 matching 11 bases. This TCR derives from a man aged 18-30 years in good health and CMV-seropositive. The CDR3 protein is CASSTARGQGAYEQYF. For the CDR3, the DNA is TGCGCCAGCAGCACGGCACGGGGACAGGGGGCCTACGAGCAGTACTTC.